Described below is a single T cell receptor (beta chain) sequence and its context. Assay: immunoSEQ multiplex PCR; the TCRdb copy retains only in-frame clones and omits some. The data show roughly 200,000 clones, with nearly 90% seen just once and around 12% held by the top ten. The CDR3 loop spans 14 amino acids. V was pared by 4 bases and J by 5 bases, with 6 bases of the junction left unmatched. In germline, CDR1 is SGHAT, CDR2 FQNNGV. This entry comes from a study of blood T cell repertoires in COVID-19. Study context: Researchers got acute and convalescent COVID-19 samples from the United States, Italy and Spain. Sample material is recorded as cDNA or gDNA derived from T cells, B-cell-depleted T cells, or PBMCs.

The chain recombines TRBV11-2 with TRBJ2-7; 9 bases agree with TRBD1. The sample taken for sequencing was peripheral blood. The sequence came from a woman aged 18-29 years who had recovered from COVID-19. The CDR3 region has the DNA TGTGCCAGCAGCTGGGTCGGGGACAGGGACGAGCAGTACTTC. Amino acid sequence: CASSWVGDRDEQYF.